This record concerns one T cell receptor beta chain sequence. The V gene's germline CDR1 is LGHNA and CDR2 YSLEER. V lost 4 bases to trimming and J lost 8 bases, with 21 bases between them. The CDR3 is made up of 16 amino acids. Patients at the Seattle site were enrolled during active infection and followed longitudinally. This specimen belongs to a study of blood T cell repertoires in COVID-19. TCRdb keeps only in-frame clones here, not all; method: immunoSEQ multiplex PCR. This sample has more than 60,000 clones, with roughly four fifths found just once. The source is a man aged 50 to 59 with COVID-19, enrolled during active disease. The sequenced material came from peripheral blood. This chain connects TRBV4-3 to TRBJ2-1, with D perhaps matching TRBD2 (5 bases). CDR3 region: CASSRENRGSSDEQFF. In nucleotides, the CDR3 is TGCGCCAGCAGCCGCGAAAACCGGGGATCAAGTGATGAGCAGTTCTTC.